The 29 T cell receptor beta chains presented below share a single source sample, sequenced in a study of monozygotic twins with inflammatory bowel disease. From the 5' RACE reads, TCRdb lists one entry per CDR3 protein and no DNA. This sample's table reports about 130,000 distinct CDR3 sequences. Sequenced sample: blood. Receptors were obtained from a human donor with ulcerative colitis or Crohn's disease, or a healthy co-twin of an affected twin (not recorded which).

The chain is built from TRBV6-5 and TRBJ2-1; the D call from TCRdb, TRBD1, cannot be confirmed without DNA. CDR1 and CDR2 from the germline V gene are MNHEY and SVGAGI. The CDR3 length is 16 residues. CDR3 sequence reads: CASSSPGDPSGNEQFF.

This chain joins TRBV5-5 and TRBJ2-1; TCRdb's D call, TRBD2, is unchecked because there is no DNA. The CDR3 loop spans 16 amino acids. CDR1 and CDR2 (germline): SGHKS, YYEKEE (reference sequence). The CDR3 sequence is CASSLLLLVSDNEQFF.

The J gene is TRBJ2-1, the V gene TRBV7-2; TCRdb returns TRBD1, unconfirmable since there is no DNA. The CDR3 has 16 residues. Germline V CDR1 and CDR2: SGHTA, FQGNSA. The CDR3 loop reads CASSSKTGEFYNEQFF. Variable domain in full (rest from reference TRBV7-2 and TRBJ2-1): GAGVSQSPSNKVTEKGKDVELRCDPISGHTALYWYRQSLGQGLEFLIYFQGNSAPDKSGLPSDRFSAERTGGSVSTLTIQRTQQEDSAVYLCASSSKTGEFYNEQFFGPGTRLTVL.

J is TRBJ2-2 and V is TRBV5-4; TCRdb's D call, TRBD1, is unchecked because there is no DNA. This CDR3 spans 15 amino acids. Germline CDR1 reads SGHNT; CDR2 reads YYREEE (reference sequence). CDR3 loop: CASSLDGTYTGELFF.

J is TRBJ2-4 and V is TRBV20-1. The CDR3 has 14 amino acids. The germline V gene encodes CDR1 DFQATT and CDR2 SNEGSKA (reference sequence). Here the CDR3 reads CSAKAGIAKNIQYF.

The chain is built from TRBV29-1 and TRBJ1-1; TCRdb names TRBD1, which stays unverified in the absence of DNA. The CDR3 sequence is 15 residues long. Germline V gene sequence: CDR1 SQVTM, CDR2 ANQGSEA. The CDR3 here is CSVELGAVVITEAFF. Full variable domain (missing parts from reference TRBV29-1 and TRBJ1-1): SAVISQKPSRDICQRGTSLTIQCQVDSQVTMMFWYRQQPGQSLTLIATANQGSEATYESGFVIDKFPISRPNLTFSTLTVSNMSPEDSSIYLCSVELGAVVITEAFFGQGTRLTVV.

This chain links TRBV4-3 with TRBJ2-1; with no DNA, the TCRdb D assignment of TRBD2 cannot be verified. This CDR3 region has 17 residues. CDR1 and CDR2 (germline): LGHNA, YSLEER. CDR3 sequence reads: CASSQVRGLAGVNEQFF.

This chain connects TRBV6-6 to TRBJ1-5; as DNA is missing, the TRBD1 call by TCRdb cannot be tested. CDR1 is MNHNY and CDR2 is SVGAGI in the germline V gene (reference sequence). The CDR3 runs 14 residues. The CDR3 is CASSRDRVLQPQHF.

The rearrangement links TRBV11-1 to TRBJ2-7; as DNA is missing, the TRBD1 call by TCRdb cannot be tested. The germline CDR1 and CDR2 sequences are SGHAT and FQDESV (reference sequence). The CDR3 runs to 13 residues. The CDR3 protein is CASSPGQLHEQYF.

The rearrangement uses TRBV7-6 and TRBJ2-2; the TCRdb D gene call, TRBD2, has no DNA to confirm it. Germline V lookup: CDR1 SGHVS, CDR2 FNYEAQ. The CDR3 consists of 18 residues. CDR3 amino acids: CASSARTSGLDRSGELFF.

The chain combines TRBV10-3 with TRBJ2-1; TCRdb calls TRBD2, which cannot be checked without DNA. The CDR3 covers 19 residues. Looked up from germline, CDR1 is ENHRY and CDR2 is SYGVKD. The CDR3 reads CAISELAGGEIRSYNEQFF.

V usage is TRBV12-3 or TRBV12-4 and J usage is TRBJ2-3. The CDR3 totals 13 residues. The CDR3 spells CASSLERADTRYF.

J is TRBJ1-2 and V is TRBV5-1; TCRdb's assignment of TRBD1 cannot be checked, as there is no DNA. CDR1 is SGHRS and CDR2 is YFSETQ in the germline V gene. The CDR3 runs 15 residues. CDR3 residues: CASSPGQGAGYGYTF.

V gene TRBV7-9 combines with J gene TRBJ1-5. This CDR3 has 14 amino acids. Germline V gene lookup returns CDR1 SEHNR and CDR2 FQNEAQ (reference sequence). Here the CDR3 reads CASSLMGLGGPQHF.

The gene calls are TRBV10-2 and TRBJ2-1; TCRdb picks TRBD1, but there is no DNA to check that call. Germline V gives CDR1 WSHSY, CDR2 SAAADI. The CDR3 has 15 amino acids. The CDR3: CASSEREKADNEQFF.

CDR3 sequence: CSALQGDYGYTF. The chain is built from TRBV29-1 and TRBJ1-2; TCRdb proposes TRBD1, but this gene call is untestable without DNA. CDR3 length: 12 amino acids. The V gene's germline CDR1 is SQVTM and CDR2 ANQGSEA.

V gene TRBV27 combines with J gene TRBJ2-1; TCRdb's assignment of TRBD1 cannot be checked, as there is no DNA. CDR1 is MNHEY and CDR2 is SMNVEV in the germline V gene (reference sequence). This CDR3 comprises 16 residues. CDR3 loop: CASSADRMSSYNEQFF.

CDR3 in amino acids: CASSPLAGEASYNSPLHF. The genes are TRBV12-3 or TRBV12-4 and TRBJ1-6; TCRdb outputs TRBD1, but without DNA this stays unchecked. There are 18 residues in the CDR3.

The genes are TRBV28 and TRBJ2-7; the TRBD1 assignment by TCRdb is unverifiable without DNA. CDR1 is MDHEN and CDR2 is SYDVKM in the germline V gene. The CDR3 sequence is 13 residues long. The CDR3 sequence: CASRGQGRGEQYF.

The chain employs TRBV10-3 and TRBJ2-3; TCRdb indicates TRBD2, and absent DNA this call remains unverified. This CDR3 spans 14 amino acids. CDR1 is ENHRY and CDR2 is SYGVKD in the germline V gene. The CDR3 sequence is CAIKRRGDTDTQYF.

The CDR3 spells CASSLGGKGTNTDTQYF. The rearrangement links TRBV5-4 to TRBJ2-3. Per germline, CDR1 SGHNT and CDR2 YYREEE (reference sequence). This CDR3 is built from 17 residues.

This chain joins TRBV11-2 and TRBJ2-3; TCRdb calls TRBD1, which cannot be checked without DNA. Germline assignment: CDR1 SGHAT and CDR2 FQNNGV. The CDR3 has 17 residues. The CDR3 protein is CASSSWGDRGFTDTQYF.

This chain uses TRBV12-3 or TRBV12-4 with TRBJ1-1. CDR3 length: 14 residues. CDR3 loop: CASSLAWTNTEAFF.

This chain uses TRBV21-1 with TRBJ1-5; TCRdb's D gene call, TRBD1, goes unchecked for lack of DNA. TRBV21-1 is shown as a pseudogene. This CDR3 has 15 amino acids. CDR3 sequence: CASRNNRDSNQPQHF.

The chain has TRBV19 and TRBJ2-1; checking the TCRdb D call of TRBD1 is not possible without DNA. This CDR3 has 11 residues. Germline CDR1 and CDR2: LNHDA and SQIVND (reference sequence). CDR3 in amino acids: CASTGAWEQFF.

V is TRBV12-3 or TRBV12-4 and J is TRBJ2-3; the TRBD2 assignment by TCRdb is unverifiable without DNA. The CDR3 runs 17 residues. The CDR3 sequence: CASSLATSGSRTDTQYF.

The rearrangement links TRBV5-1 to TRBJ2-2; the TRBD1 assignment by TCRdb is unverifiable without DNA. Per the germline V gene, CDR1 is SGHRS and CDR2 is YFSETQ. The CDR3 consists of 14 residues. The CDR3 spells CASSLEGYVGELFF.

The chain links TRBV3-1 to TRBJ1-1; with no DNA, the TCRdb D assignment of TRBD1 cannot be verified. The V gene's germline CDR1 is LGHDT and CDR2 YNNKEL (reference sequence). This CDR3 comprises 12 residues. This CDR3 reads CASSQERGEAFF.

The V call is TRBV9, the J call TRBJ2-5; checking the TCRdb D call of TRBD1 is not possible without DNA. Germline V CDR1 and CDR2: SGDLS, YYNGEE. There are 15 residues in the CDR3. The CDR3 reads CASSEDGRVQETQYF. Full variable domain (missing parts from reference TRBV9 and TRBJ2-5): DSGVTQTPKHLITATGQRVTLRCSPRSGDLSVYWYQQSLDQGLQFLIQYYNGEERAKGNILERFSAQQFPDLHSELNLSSLELGDSALYFCASSEDGRVQETQYFGPGTRLLVL.